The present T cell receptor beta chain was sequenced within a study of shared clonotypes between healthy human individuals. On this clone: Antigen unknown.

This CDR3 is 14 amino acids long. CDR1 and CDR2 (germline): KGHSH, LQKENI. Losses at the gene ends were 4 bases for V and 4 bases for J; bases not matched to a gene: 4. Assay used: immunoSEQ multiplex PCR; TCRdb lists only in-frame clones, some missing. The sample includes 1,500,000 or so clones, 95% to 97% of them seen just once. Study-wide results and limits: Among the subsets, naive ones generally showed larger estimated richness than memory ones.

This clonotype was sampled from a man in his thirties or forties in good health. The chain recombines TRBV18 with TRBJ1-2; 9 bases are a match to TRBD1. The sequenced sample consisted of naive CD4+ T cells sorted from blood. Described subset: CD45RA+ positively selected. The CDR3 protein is CASSRDRVSYGYTF. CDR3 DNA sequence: TGTGCCAGCTCACGGGACAGGGTCAGCTATGGCTACACCTTC.